The 19 T cell receptor beta chains given below trace back to one sample, sequenced in a study of cytomegalovirus exposure and HLA in healthy donors. Both 60 Vbeta primers and 13 Jbeta primers went into the PCR. The table came from immunoSEQ multiplex PCR; TCRdb's copy has only in-frame clones and leaves some out. The sample data list tens of thousands of clones. Material for sequencing was PBMCs. The receptors derive from a girl aged 5-17 years in good health and CMV-seropositive.

The gene calls are TRBV2 and TRBJ1-1; D ambiguous. The CDR3 length is 15 residues. V lost 7 bases and J lost 5, with 20 bases in between. From germline, CDR1 is SNHLY and CDR2 FYNNEI. Here the CDR3 reads CASTYGRPGLTEAFF. The CDR3, as DNA: TGTGCCAGCACCTATGGCCGGCCGGGGTTAACTGAAGCTTTCTTT.

The chain is built from TRBV28 and TRBJ2-7; D possibly corresponds to TRBD1 (6 bases). The germline V gene has CDR1 MDHEN and CDR2 SYDVKM. CDR3 size: 15 residues. V was pared by 8 bases and J by 7 bases, with 24 bases between. DNA for the CDR3: TGTGCCAGCTCCCCCGCCGGCAGGGTAGACAGGGAGCAGTACGTC. This gives the protein CASSPAGRVDREQYV.

The V gene is TRBV28, the J gene TRBJ1-5; TRBD1 is a possible D gene (5 bases). Germline loops: CDR1 MDHEN, CDR2 SYDVKM. The CDR3 is made up of 17 amino acids. Trimming left V 6 bases short and J 0 bases short, with 18 bases between. DNA for the CDR3: TGTGCCAGCAGCCTTATGGACAATCGCTTTAGCAATCAGCCCCAGCATTTT. Protein product: CASSLMDNRFSNQPQHF.

This chain connects TRBV6-1 to TRBJ1-5; D is ambiguous. V lost 11 bases, J lost 6 bases, and 5 bases lay in between. This CDR3 has 9 amino acids. In germline, CDR1 is MNHNS, CDR2 SASEGT. The CDR3 coding sequence is TGTGCCCCTGTTCAGCCCCAGCATTTT. Amino acid sequence: CAPVQPQHF.

In DNA form, the CDR3 reads TGTGCCAGCAGTGCGGACAGGGTACGGGAGACCCAGTACTTC. Protein sequence: CASSADRVRETQYF. J is TRBJ2-5 and V is TRBV25-1, with 8 bases aligning to TRBD1. V shed 4 bases, J shed 5 bases, and the junction held 6 bases outside the gene matches. This CDR3 is built from 14 residues. CDR1 is MGHDK and CDR2 is SYGVNS in the germline V gene.

The rearrangement uses TRBV6-5 and TRBJ2-7; TRBD1 matches 10 bases. V shed 5 bases, J shed 2 bases, and the junction held 3 bases outside the gene matches. Germline assignment: CDR1 MNHEY and CDR2 SVGAGI. This CDR3 contains 14 residues. CDR3 sequence: CASSQTGGPYEQYV. As DNA, the CDR3 is TGTGCCAGCAGTCAGACAGGGGGCCCCTACGAGCAGTACGTC.

V is TRBV6-5 and J is TRBJ2-5; 13 nucleotides match TRBD2. After removal of 6 bases from V and 8 bases from J, the junction contained 3 bases not matched to a gene. There are 13 residues in the CDR3. Looked up from germline, CDR1 is MNHEY and CDR2 is SVGAGI. The CDR3 sequence is CASSKGLAGTQYF. The CDR3 DNA is TGTGCCAGCAGCAAGGGACTAGCGGGAACCCAGTACTTC.

The gene calls are TRBV27 and TRBJ1-2, with D perhaps matching TRBD1 (6 bases). The CDR3 is made up of 14 amino acids. Germline values: CDR1 MNHEY, CDR2 SMNVEV (reference sequence). V lost 5 bases to trimming and J lost 4 bases, with 14 bases between them. CDR3 DNA: TGTGCCAGCAGTCTCACAGGGTCTGGCTATGGCTACACCTTC. Encoded protein: CASSLTGSGYGYTF.

The chain uses TRBV19 and TRBJ1-3; D remains ambiguous. V was pared by 8 bases and J by 2 bases, with 7 bases between. This CDR3 has 12 amino acids. Germline lookup yields CDR1 LNHDA and CDR2 SQIVND (reference sequence). The CDR3 is CASYRAGNTIYF. The CDR3 bases are TGTGCCAGTTATCGGGCTGGAAACACCATATATTTT. The complete variable domain, with remaining parts taken from reference TRBV19 and TRBJ1-3, reads DGGITQSPKYLFRKEGQNVTLSCEQNLNHDAMYWYRQDPGQGLRLIYYSQIVNDFQKGDIAEGYSVSREKKESFPLTVTSAQKNPTAFYLCASYRAGNTIYFGEGSWLTVV.

CDR3 amino acids: CASSLWRRGGTEAFF. In DNA, the CDR3 is TGTGCCAGCAGCTTATGGAGGCGGGGGGGCACTGAAGCTTTCTTT. The V and J genes are TRBV7-9 and TRBJ1-1; D perhaps matches TRBD1 (5 bases). CDR1 is SEHNR and CDR2 is FQNEAQ in the germline V gene (reference sequence). The V and J ends lost 2 bases and 4 bases respectively, with 14 bases between them. The CDR3 is made up of 15 amino acids.

The chain's CDR3 is CASSLAGVAGGDTQYF. The CDR3 DNA follows: TGTGCCAGCAGCTTAGCAGGGGTAGCGGGGGGAGATACGCAGTATTTT. The chain couples TRBV7-9 to TRBJ2-3; TRBD2 matches at 10 bases. CDR3 length equals 16 residues. V trimming: 0 bases; J trimming: 5 bases; junction bases outside the gene matches: 5. Germline CDR1 SEHNR, CDR2 FQNEAQ (reference sequence).

The chain is built from TRBV6-1 and TRBJ1-4; 7 nucleotides match TRBD1. The V and J ends lost 8 bases and 5 bases, in that order; junction bases with no gene match: 11. The CDR3 has 15 residues. In germline, CDR1 is MNHNS, CDR2 SASEGT. The CDR3 DNA reads as TGTGCCAGCTACAACCCGGGACAGTCGAATGAAAAACTGTTTTTT. Protein sequence: CASYNPGQSNEKLFF.

The chain joins TRBV7-7 to TRBJ2-2, with 8 bases aligning to TRBD1. Germline V gene lookup returns CDR1 SSHAT and CDR2 FNYEAQ (reference sequence). V dropped 0 bases and J dropped 4; count of bases not matched to a gene: 7. The CDR3 runs 17 residues. The CDR3 reads CASSLALGQGITGELFF. For the CDR3, the DNA is TGTGCCAGCAGCTTAGCGTTAGGACAGGGTATCACCGGGGAGCTGTTTTTT.

The J gene is TRBJ1-5, the V gene TRBV19; 7 bases line up with TRBD1. The CDR3 has 13 residues. The V and J ends lost 5 bases and 5 bases, in that order; junction bases with no gene match: 3. Germline V gene data show CDR1 as LNHDA and CDR2 as SQIVND (reference sequence). The CDR3 sequence is CASSPTGDQPQHF. The DNA for the CDR3 is TGTGCCAGTAGTCCAACAGGGGATCAGCCCCAGCATTTT.

The chain combines TRBV13 with TRBJ1-2, with TRBD1 as a possible D gene (5 bases). The V end was cut by 3 bases, the J end by 5 bases, with 13 bases between. CDR1 is PRHDT and CDR2 is FYEKMQ in the germline V gene (reference sequence). This CDR3 has 14 amino acids. The CDR3 is CASSFQKGAYGYTF. The CDR3 DNA sequence: TGTGCCAGCAGCTTCCAGAAAGGGGCGTATGGCTACACCTTC.

Note on this clone: A junction end diverges from the germline sequence, so it may reflect a read error. The chain joins TRBV13 to TRBJ1-4, with TRBD1 matching over 9 bases. Germline CDR1 and CDR2: PRHDT and FYEKMQ (reference sequence). The CDR3 runs to 17 residues. CDR3 amino acids: CASSLGGQGATNEKLFF. CDR3 sequence (DNA): TGTGCCAGCAGCCTAGGGGGACAGGGTGCAACTAATGAAAAACTGTTTTTT.

The rearrangement joins TRBV11-3 to TRBJ2-7, with 9 nucleotides matching TRBD1. V dropped 3 bases and J dropped 5; count of bases not matched to a gene: 5. Germline-derived CDR1 and CDR2 are SGHNT and YENEEA. The CDR3 runs 14 residues. This CDR3 reads CASSLNRDRDEQYV. In nucleotides, the CDR3 is TGTGCCAGCAGCTTGAACCGGGACAGGGACGAGCAGTACGTC.

The chain links TRBV29-1 to TRBJ2-3, with 8 bases that match TRBD2. The J segment lost 3 bases and the V segment lost 1 base, leaving 0 bases of the junction unmatched. CDR1 SQVTM and CDR2 ANQGSEA come from the germline V gene. CDR3 length: 13 residues. CDR3 nucleotides: TGCAGCGTTGAAGCGGGGGGGACAGATACGCAGTATTTT. Protein product: CSVEAGGTDTQYF.

The gene calls are TRBV5-4 and TRBJ2-5; 7 positions agree with TRBD2. V dropped 6 bases and J dropped 2; count of bases not matched to a gene: 4. The CDR3 extends over 13 amino acids. Germline V gene sequence: CDR1 SGHNT, CDR2 YYREEE (reference sequence). The CDR3 sequence: CASTPGLQETQYF. DNA of the CDR3: TGTGCCAGCACCCCGGGACTACAAGAGACCCAGTACTTC.